This T cell receptor beta chain was observed in a study of cytomegalovirus exposure and HLA in healthy donors. Across the study: Earlier sequencing of some 190 million T cells yielded nearly 120 million unique TCR beta sequences.

The PCR was carried out with 60 Vbeta primers and 13 Jbeta primers. The method was immunoSEQ multiplex PCR; TCRdb's version includes in-frame clones alone and lacks a portion of them. The sample shows 150,000 or so clones, approximately 70% of them seen only once. Study results and limitations: Apart from CMV serostatus, no immune exposure information was available. In vitro experiments confirmed that three CMV-associated chains were specific for CMV antigens.

This clone was counted a single time. Its antigen is currently unknown. This sequence was found in a middle-aged man in good health and CMV-seropositive. Specimen: PBMCs.

The CDR3 is CASSLAGDNQPQHF. The CDR3 coding sequence is TGTGCCAGCAGTTTAGCAGGGGATAATCAGCCCCAGCATTTT. The chain carries TRBV27 and TRBJ1-5; TRBD1 might be the D (6 bases). The V end was cut by 2 bases, the J end by 4 bases, with 9 bases between. This CDR3 has 14 residues. The germline CDR1 and CDR2 sequences are MNHEY and SMNVEV (reference sequence).